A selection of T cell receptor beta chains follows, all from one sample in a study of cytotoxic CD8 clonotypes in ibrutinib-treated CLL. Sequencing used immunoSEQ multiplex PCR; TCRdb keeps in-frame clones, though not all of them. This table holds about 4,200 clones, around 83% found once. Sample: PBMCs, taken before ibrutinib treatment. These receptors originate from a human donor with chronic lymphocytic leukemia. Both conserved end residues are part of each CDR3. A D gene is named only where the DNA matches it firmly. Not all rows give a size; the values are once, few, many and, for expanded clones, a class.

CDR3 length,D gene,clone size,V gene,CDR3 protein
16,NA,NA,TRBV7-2,CASQIVPGGYNSPLHF
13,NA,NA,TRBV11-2,CASSLDGFGTQYF
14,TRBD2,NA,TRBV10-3,CAIGRLAGDGEQFF
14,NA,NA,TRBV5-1,CASSYDSPSYEQYF
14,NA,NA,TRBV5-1,CASSFDLSYNEQFF
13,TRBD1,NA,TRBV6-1,CASRPGTDQPQHF
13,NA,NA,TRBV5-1,CASRDTIYNEQFF
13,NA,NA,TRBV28,CASSLVGQSAQHF
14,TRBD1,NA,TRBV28,CASSPDREGQPQHF
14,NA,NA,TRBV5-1,CASSWGPLAETQYF
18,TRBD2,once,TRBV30,CAWSAHPTSGRNTGELFF
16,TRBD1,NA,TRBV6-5,CASSYLTGGSIGKLFF
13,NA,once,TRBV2,CASSLTYTDTQYF
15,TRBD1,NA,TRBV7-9,CASSLEGRGNQPQHF
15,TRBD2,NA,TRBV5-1,CASSLPSGLQETQYF
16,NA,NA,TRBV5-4,CASSLEGPSSYNEQFF
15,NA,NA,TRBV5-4,CASSLAGTASPVQYF
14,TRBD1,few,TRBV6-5,CASSYSGRGQGYTF
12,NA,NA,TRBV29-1,CSVGVRPYEQYF
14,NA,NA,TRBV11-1,CASRRADFPYEQYF
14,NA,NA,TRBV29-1,CSVYVGGMNTEAFF
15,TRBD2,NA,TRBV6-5,CASSWTSGRGDEQYF
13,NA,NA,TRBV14,CASSPWTAETQYF
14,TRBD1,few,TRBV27,CASRRQGGTGELFF
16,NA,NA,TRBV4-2,CASSQDGGPSNYGYTF
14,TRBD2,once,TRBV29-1,CSVGGLAEGDTQYF
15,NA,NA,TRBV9,CASSVGGKATGELFF
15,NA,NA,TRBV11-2,CASSLGSGNQETQYF
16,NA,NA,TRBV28,CASSFGQTRGADTQYF
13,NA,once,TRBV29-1,CSASRGRGNTIYF
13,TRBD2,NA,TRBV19,CASTISGSDIQYF
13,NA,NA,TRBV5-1,CASSLGLTDTQYF
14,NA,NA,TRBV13,CASSFGGRSEKLFF
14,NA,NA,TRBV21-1,CAIYRTGASQPQHF
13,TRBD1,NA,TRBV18,CASSAGQANEAFF
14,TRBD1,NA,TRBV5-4,CASSLAGGKLAQYF
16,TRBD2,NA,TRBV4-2,CASSQDEASGYYEQYF
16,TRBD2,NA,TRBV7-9,CASSLVSGQAFKTQYF
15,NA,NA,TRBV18,CASSPYRRRGATIYF
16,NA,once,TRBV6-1,CASSEALGGANEKLFF
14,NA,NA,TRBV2,CASSQQARSPEQFF
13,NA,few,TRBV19,CASSQATYNEQFF
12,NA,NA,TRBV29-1,CSVVVGNQPQHF
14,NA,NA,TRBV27,CASSLGTTNEKLFF
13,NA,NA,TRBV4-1,CASSQEPSYEQYF
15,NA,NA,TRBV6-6,CASSNGVAEYYEQYF
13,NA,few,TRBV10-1,CASSDGRSVKQYF
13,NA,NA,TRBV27,CASSLSGVTEAFF
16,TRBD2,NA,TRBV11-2,CASSSPGGAGKNIQYF
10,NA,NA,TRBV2,CASSSNIQYF
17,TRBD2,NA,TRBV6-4,CASSEASGYSNTGELFF
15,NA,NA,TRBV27,CASSLVGGGTDTQYF
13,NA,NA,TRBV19,CASAGRRTDTQYF
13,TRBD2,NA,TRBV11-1,CASSLNLAGGRYF
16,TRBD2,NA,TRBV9,CASSVGGGGGTDTQYF
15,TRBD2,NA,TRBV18,CASSPPGLASETQYF
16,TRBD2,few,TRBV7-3,CASSPLPGTSGRTQYF
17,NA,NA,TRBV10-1,CASSESIAGRSYNEQFF
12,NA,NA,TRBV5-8,CASSLGENTIYF
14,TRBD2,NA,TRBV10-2,CASSIAGLYNEQFF